Included here is one T cell receptor (beta chain) sequence, with context. The sample comes from a study of control samples from healthy donors and cancer patients. Libraries were prepared by immunoSEQ multiplex PCR; TCRdb keeps only in-frame clonotypes and omits some of them. The table includes over 85,000 clones, about four fifths detected once. Trimming took off 3 bases at V and 10 bases at J, with 13 bases between the two ends. CDR3 length: 13 residues. Germline V gene data show CDR1 as SGHTA and CDR2 as FQGNSA. The chain has TRBV7-2 and TRBJ2-1; D uncertain. Input material: PBMCs. The clonotype comes from a man aged 70 or older with lung cancer. The CDR3 DNA reads as TGTGCCAGCAGCTTTAGGGTGACTGGGGAGCAGTTCTTC. It is translated as CASSFRVTGEQFF.